This entry describes one T cell receptor (beta chain). The sample is drawn from a study of blood T cell repertoires in COVID-19. The wider study: PBMCs, B-cell-depleted T cells, or T cells provided the cDNA or gDNA that made up the material.

Per the study methods: Amplifying reference gene primers gave estimates of nucleated cell counts. Produced via immunoSEQ multiplex PCR; TCRdb's table is partial and in-frame only. V, J and clone size are taken as reported in that table, and D and trimming were inferred from the DNA itself. Of fewer than 65,000 clones detected, approximately 82% appear once; the ten largest clones hold roughly 3.2%. This clonotype originated in a man between 60 and 75 years old with acute or convalescent COVID-19. The sequenced sample was peripheral blood.

The CDR3 coding sequence is TGTGCCAGCAGCGTAGATGGGGGACTTAACTATGGCTACACCTTC. Encoded protein: CASSVDGGLNYGYTF. This rearrangement joins TRBV9 to TRBJ1-2; the D gene is possibly TRBD1 (5 bases). Germline V gives CDR1 SGDLS, CDR2 YYNGEE. This CDR3 comprises 15 residues. The V and J ends lost 0 bases and 1 base respectively, with 10 bases between them.